Within the sample, the clone carrying this T cell receptor (beta chain) is medium-sized (0.01 to 0.1%). Antigen specificity is unknown. Using its own MiXCR run on the 5' RACE reads, TCRdb lists one record per CDR3 protein. Here the sample spans roughly 50,000 distinct CDR3 sequences, about 8% being singletons. The sample belongs to a study of early T cells in non-severe SARS-CoV-2 infection. Findings and caveats of the study: Matches to VDJdb favored anti-spike CD8 responses and missed private and CD4 specificities.

The V gene lost 1 base and the J gene lost 4 bases, with 11 bases spanning the gap. The CDR3 has 13 residues. Germline V lookup: CDR1 DFQATT, CDR2 SNEGSKA (reference sequence). The chain carries TRBV20-1 and TRBJ2-7; maybe TRBD1 (5 bases). Sample: whole blood, taken at baseline. This clonotype was obtained from an adult who was a healthcare worker with PCR-confirmed SARS-CoV-2 infection or an uninfected control (not recorded which). The CDR3 coding sequence is TGCAGTGCTAGAGCTTGGGGCCATTACGAGCAGTACTTC. The encoded protein is CSARAWGHYEQYF.